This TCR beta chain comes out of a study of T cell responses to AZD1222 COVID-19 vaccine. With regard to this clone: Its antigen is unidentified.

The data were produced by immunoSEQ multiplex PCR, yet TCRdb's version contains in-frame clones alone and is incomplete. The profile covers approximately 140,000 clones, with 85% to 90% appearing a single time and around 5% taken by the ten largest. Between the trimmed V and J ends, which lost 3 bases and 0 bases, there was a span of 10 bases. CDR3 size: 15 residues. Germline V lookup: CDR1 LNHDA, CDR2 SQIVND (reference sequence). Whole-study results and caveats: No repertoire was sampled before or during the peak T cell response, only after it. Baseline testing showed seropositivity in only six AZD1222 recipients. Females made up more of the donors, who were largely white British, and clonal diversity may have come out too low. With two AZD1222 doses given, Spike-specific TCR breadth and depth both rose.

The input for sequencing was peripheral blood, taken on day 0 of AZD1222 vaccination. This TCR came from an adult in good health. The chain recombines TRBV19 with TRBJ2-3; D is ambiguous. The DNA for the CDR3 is TGTGCCAGTAGTATCGGGTCCGACAGCACAGATACGCAGTATTTT. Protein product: CASSIGSDSTDTQYF.